The source of this T cell receptor (beta chain) is a study of long-term antiretroviral therapy in people with HIV. The CDR3 has 15 residues. Germline loops: CDR1 SGDLS, CDR2 YYNGEE. Between the trimmed V and J ends, which lost 0 bases and 5 bases, there was a span of 14 bases. Runs used v3.0 of the immunoSEQ assay and were done at survey level. Method: immunoSEQ multiplex PCR; TCRdb's copy keeps in-frame clones and lacks some. The sample records around 35,000 clones, approximately 97% being singletons. The clonotype was recovered from a man aged 25-45 years with HIV. Sequences were derived from unsorted PBMCs, sampled 6.9 years after starting antiretroviral therapy. The chain is built from TRBV9 and TRBJ1-1, with D uncertain. As DNA, the CDR3 is TGTGCCAGCAGCGTAGAGGGTGGGGTGCCAACTGAAGCTTTCTTT. Translated: CASSVEGGVPTEAFF.